These 8 T cell receptor beta chains were sequenced from one sample in a study of cytomegalovirus exposure and HLA in healthy donors. The study ran its PCR with 60 Vbeta and 13 Jbeta primers. The protocol was immunoSEQ multiplex PCR, while the TCRdb copy is restricted to in-frame clones and leaves out a portion. This sample has approximately 150,000 clones, with 75% to 80% found just once. Source material: PBMCs. Receptors were obtained from a woman between 25 and 40 years old in good health and CMV-seronegative.

The chain combines TRBV5-6 with TRBJ2-2; 8 positions match TRBD1. Trimming cost V 7 bases and J 2 bases; bases outside gene matches: 1. This CDR3 has 13 residues. Germline V gene data show CDR1 as SGHDT and CDR2 as YYEEEE. The CDR3, as DNA: TGTGCCAGCGACAGGGGTAACACCGGGGAGCTGTTTTTT. Translated, it gives CASDRGNTGELFF.

The gene calls are TRBV7-2 and TRBJ1-5, with 10 bases that match TRBD1. V lost 4 bases to trimming and J lost 5 bases; unmatched junction nucleotides: 2. The germline V gene has CDR1 SGHTA and CDR2 FQGNSA. The CDR3 consists of 14 residues. The chain's CDR3 is CASSSTGGYQPQHF. CDR3 DNA: TGTGCCAGCAGCTCGACAGGGGGCTATCAGCCCCAGCATTTT. Looking up the rest from reference TRBV7-2 and TRBJ1-5 gives the full variable domain: GAGVSQSPSNKVTEKGKDVELRCDPISGHTALYWYRQSLGQGLEFLIYFQGNSAPDKSGLPSDRFSAERTGGSVSTLTIQRTQQEDSAVYLCASSSTGGYQPQHFGDGTRLSIL.

The genes are TRBV28 and TRBJ1-5; tentatively, D is TRBD1 (5 bases). This CDR3 has 16 amino acids. Germline CDR1 and CDR2: MDHEN and SYDVKM. V was clipped by 3 bases and J by 2 bases, with 14 bases between them. CDR3 nucleotides: TGTGCCAGCAGTTTGGGGGACGGAGGGGGCAATCAGCCCCAGCATTTT. Translated: CASSLGDGGGNQPQHF.

V usage is TRBV15 and J usage is TRBJ2-1; TRBD2 agrees at 8 bases. Germline CDR1 reads LNHNV; CDR2 reads YYDKDF (reference sequence). With V trimmed by 3 bases and J by 10 bases, 8 bases remained unmatched. The CDR3 covers 14 residues. The CDR3: CATSSLGASGEQFF. As DNA, the CDR3 is TGTGCCACCAGCAGCCTAGGGGCTAGCGGGGAGCAGTTCTTC.

V gene TRBV4-1 combines with J gene TRBJ2-7; unclear D gene. The CDR3 spans 13 residues. Germline CDR1 and CDR2: MGHRA and YSYEKL. V shed 1 base and J shed 2 bases, with 6 bases lying between them. The CDR3, as DNA: TGCGCCAGCAGCCAAGCACTGCCCTACGAGCAGTACTTC. It translates to CASSQALPYEQYF.

The rearrangement joins TRBV28 to TRBJ1-1; 9 bases align to TRBD1. The J segment lost 2 bases and the V segment lost 8 bases, leaving 6 bases of the junction unmatched. The CDR3 loop spans 14 amino acids. Germline CDR1 is MDHEN and CDR2 is SYDVKM. The CDR3 DNA follows: TGTGCCAGCCACAGGGGGCGGACTAACACTGAAGCTTTCTTT. Its translation is CASHRGRTNTEAFF.

This clone occurred once. The chain has TRBV10-1 and TRBJ1-1; 7 nucleotides line up with TRBD1. Germline lookup yields CDR1 WNHNN and CDR2 SYGVQD (reference sequence). J lost 1 base, V lost 5 bases, and 1 base had no gene match. The CDR3 is 13 residues long. CDR3 amino acids: CASSRQGNTEAFF. The CDR3 coding sequence is TGCGCCAGCAGTCGACAGGGGAACACTGAAGCTTTCTTT.

The chain has TRBV7-2 and TRBJ1-2, with D possibly being TRBD1 (6 bases). This CDR3 contains 14 residues. Trimming stripped 5 bases from V and 4 bases from J, with 14 bases between. Germline V gene data show CDR1 as SGHTA and CDR2 as FQGNSA. The CDR3 coding sequence is TGTGCCAGCAGCCCAGGCGGGGGCCCCTATGGCTACACCTTC. This sequence encodes CASSPGGGPYGYTF.